This TCR beta chain was captured in a study of blood T cell repertoires in COVID-19 (TCRdb year 2020). With regard to the full study: Samples covering the acute and convalescent phases of COVID-19 were provided by collaborators in the United States, Italy and Spain. The prospective study material was composed of cDNA or gDNA derived from T cells, B-cell-depleted T cells, or PBMCs. Subjects who had been exposed to COVID-19, were actively infected with it, or had recovered from it provided the deeply sampled blood TCRbeta repertoires that made up the dataset. A freely available public database, intended as a resource for researchers studying the immune response to SARS-CoV-2, is where the repertoires were released. The samples were drawn from the first 160 participants of the ongoing ImmuneRACE study and from 1,254 subjects provided by 6 global collaborators. Nearly every sample came with metadata listing a de-identified subject ID, COVID-19 status, age in years and sex. Where available, HLA class I and class II types were taken from metadata supplied by the sample provider and were not determined by assay-based typing.

The germline V gene (reference sequence) supplies CDR1 LNHDA and CDR2 SQIVND. There are 15 amino acids in the CDR3, from cysteine to phenylalanine inclusive. The sequence is cut down to CDR3 DNA, 45 bases in frame from base 1. Deletion took 4 bases off V and 3 bases off J, with a span of 12 bases between the germline ends. Samples from volunteer blood donors who had recovered from COVID-19 were contributed by a second Seattle source. Collaborating institutions collected whole blood in K2EDTA tubes following their own protocols. For TCRbeta analysis, collaborators shipped samples as frozen whole blood, isolated PBMCs, or DNA extracted from either of those sample types. General findings and caveats noted by the study authors: The quantity of clinical and demographic metadata differed by source and by participant and was supplied without curation.

TCRbeta CDR3 regions were amplified from genomic DNA using the immunoSEQ Assay, a bias-controlled multiplex PCR. The original pipeline was this. Within the assay, amplification of reference gene primers was used to estimate how many nucleated cells each sample contained. Sequence reads were collapsed and filtered to measure the absolute abundance of every unique TCRbeta CDR3 rearrangement. For each sample, productive Simpson clonality was calculated by taking the square root of Simpson's diversity index across productive rearrangements. The table comes from immuneACCESS by way of TCRdb, which keeps in-frame sequences with V and J called. Part of the clones is missing from these tables; in studies checked, under half for an unresolved V gene and the rest for unknown reasons. That table gives V, J and clone size, and the DNA gave D and trimming. This sample is represented by roughly 260,000 clones; 88% of them were singletons. The ten largest clones represent under 4.5% of the sample.

To note about this clone: Its recognized antigen is unknown. No quality values exist for individual bases; no much larger clone is one base distant.

This TCR was recovered from a man between 60 and 75 years old who had recovered from COVID-19. Sequencing input: peripheral blood. The chain is made from TRBV19 and TRBJ1-4, and perhaps TRBD1 as D gene, on 6 matching bases. The DNA sequence is as follows: TGTGCCAGTAGTACAGGGGAGGGTCCTAATGAAAAACTGTTTTTT. This is translated as CASSTGEGPNEKLFF.